This record looks at one T cell receptor beta chain sequence and its context. Its antigen remains unknown. This CDR3 comprises 14 residues. The V gene lost 3 bases and the J gene lost 1 base, with 10 bases spanning the gap. Germline CDR1 is KGHSH and CDR2 is LQKENI. The repertoire was sequenced with immunoSEQ multiplex PCR; TCRdb's copy has only in-frame clones and lacks some. The sample carries about 15,000 clones, about 70% recorded once. The sample is drawn from a study of neoadjuvant anti-PD-1 for oral cavity cancer. Study background: Patients without progression got a fourth dose around day 43. The study, taken as a whole, reports: Each response group had just a few patients in TCR analyses. After neoadjuvant nivolumab, PBMC T cell clonality was significantly higher in non-responders than responders.

Analysis of PBMCs was direct, with no culture step. V usage is TRBV18 and J usage is TRBJ2-7, with D perhaps TRBD1 (5 bases). Sequencing was performed on PBMCs, taken before nivolumab (anti-PD-1) treatment. The sequence came from a person aged 35 to 85 with oral cavity squamous cell carcinoma. The CDR3 region has the DNA TGTGCCAGCTCACCTGAGGCAGGGTCCTACGAGCAGTACTTC. Protein sequence: CASSPEAGSYEQYF. The full variable domain, its missing parts supplied by reference TRBV18 and TRBJ2-7, is NAGVMQNPRHLVRRRGQEARLRCSPMKGHSHVYWYRQLPEEGLKFMVYLQKENIIDESGMPKERFSAEFPKEGPSILRIQQVVRGDSAAYFCASSPEAGSYEQYFGPGTRLTVT.